This TCR beta chain is from a study of T cell responses to AZD1222 COVID-19 vaccine. Across the whole study: Samples with a second dose at about 4 or about 12 weeks were pooled together. Whole-study results and caveats: Repertoires were obtained only post-peak T cell response. Along spike, vaccine-associated CD4 TCRs were found throughout, with dominance at 160-218 and 743-854.

TCRdb's copy holds only in-frame clones and misses some; the assay was immunoSEQ multiplex PCR. The data show under 150,000 clones, with about 92% seen just once and around 5.4% held by the top ten. This clone was detected a few times. Its antigen is undetermined. V was shortened by 0 bases and J by 6 bases, with 11 bases between the two germline ends. The V gene's germline CDR1 is LGHDT and CDR2 YNNKEL (reference sequence). The CDR3 covers 15 residues. The V and J genes are TRBV3-1 (or the pseudogene TRBV3-2) and TRBJ1-4; D gene unclear. The source material was peripheral blood, sampled on day 0 of AZD1222 vaccination. The sequence derives from an adult in good health. CDR3 DNA sequence: TGTGCCAGCAGCCAAGATCGTCCACCCTATGAAAAACTGTTTTTT. It is translated as CASSQDRPPYEKLFF.